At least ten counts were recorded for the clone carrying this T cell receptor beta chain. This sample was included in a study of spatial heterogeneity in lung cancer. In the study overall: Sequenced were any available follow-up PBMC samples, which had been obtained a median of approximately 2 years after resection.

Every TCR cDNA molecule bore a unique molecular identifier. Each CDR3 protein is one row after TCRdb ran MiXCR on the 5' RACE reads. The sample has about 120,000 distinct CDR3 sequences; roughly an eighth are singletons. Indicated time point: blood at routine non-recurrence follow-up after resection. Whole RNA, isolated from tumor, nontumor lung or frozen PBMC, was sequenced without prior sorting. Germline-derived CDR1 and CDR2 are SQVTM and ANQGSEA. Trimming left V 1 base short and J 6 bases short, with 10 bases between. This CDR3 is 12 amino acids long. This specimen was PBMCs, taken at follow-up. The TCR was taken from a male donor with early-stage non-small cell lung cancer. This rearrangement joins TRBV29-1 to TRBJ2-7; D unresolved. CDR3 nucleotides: TGCAGCGTTGAAGTAGTGGGATCCGAGCAGTACTTC. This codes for CSVEVVGSEQYF.